This T cell receptor beta chain was profiled in a study of T cell responses to AZD1222 COVID-19 vaccine. Study-wide points: Only a handful of AZD1222 recipients tested seropositive at baseline. Reports say nearly half of spike-specific TCRs go after unmutated variant regions. The breadth and depth of Spike-specific TCRs increased once two AZD1222 doses had been given. Donor demographics were predominantly white British with a female majority; clonal diversity may be underestimated.

CDR1 and CDR2 (germline): LNHDA, SQIVND (reference sequence). Trimming shortened V by 4 bases and J by 2 bases, and 12 bases separated the two germline ends. This CDR3 is built from 15 residues. This table comes from immunoSEQ multiplex PCR, and its TCRdb copy is limited to in-frame clones, with some not included. The top ten hold around 5% of the sample, which has under 150,000 clones, 85% to 95% seen once. This clone was detected once. The antigen is not known. This TCR came from an adult in good health. The chain combines TRBV19 with TRBJ1-5; TRBD1 might be the D (5 bases). The sequences come from peripheral blood, collected on day 0 of AZD1222 vaccination. The CDR3, as DNA: TGTGCCAGTAGTAATCGTCAGGGAGGCAATCAGCCCCAGCATTTT. Translated, it gives CASSNRQGGNQPQHF.